This passage covers 3 T cell receptor beta chains from one sample sequenced in a study of human thymus T cells (TCRdb year 2020). The library was produced with the immunoSEQ multiplex PCR assay. TCRdb stores this immuneACCESS table with in-frame sequences only. Part of the clones is absent; in the studies checked, under half of the shortfall reflects unresolved V genes, and no reason is known for the rest. This sample lists around 45,000 clones; approximately 95% were detected once. Jointly, the top ten make up over 0.15% of the sample. The material sequenced was blood. The receptors come from a girl less than two years old with a congenital heart defect but otherwise immunologically healthy.

This chain connects TRBV30 to TRBJ1-5, with D maybe TRBD1 (6 bases). Between the trimmed V and J ends, which lost 5 bases and 6 bases, there was a span of 17 bases. The CDR3 is 14 amino acids. Germline loops: CDR1 GTSNPN, CDR2 SVGIG (reference sequence). The CDR3 here is CAWGSWGGSQPQHF. The CDR3 DNA follows: TGTGCCTGGGGTAGCTGGGGGGGCAGTCAGCCCCAGCATTTT. Variable domain in full (rest from reference TRBV30 and TRBJ1-5): SQTIHQWPATLVQPVGSPLSLECTVEGTSNPNLYWYRQAAGRGLQLLFYSVGIGQISSEVPQNLSASRPQDRQFILSSKKLLLSDSGFYLCAWGSWGGSQPQHFGDGTRLSIL.

This chain joins TRBV19 and TRBJ1-1, with D possibly being TRBD1 (6 bases). V was clipped by 7 bases and J by 5 bases, with 20 bases between them. The CDR3 is 15 residues long. CDR1 is LNHDA, CDR2 SQIVND, per germline (reference sequence). DNA for the CDR3: TGTGCCAGTACCACACTGGGAGGGGGTCGGACTGAAGCTTTCTTT. Translated, it gives CASTTLGGGRTEAFF. Drawing the rest from reference TRBV19 and TRBJ1-1, the complete variable domain is DGGITQSPKYLFRKEGQNVTLSCEQNLNHDAMYWYRQDPGQGLRLIYYSQIVNDFQKGDIAEGYSVSREKKESFPLTVTSAQKNPTAFYLCASTTLGGGRTEAFFGQGTRLTVV.

This rearrangement joins TRBV4-3 to TRBJ2-5; perhaps D is TRBD1 or TRBD2 (6 bases each). The CDR3 has 15 residues. From germline, CDR1 is LGHNA and CDR2 YSLEER. V was cut by 4 bases and J by 5 bases, with 17 bases left in between. The CDR3 loop is CASSPVTRGGETQYF. DNA of the CDR3: TGCGCCAGCAGCCCCGTTACCAGGGGAGGCGAGACCCAGTACTTC.